The clone carrying this TCR beta chain was detected only once. What it binds is not known. The PCR contained 60 Vbeta and 13 Jbeta primers. The protocol was immunoSEQ multiplex PCR, while the TCRdb copy is restricted to in-frame clones and leaves out a portion. Of 180,000 or so clones in the sample, nearly 80% were seen once. These data are taken from a study of cytomegalovirus exposure and HLA in healthy donors. Study-level results: In a later analysis, the majority of CMV-associated beta chains seemingly showed HLA restriction. Reported performance of the classifier showed diagnosis of cytomegalovirus status with high specificity and sensitivity. Earlier findings revealed that most TCR beta V segments proved productive either about 90% or about 30% of the time. In a later analysis, compared with equally common non-associated chains, HLA-associated beta chains were more expanded.

This clonotype originated in a female donor in good health and CMV-seronegative. What was sequenced was PBMCs.

CDR3 DNA: TGTGCCAGCAGCGCTACCCGAGGGGACATGAACACTGAAGCTTTCTTT. Its protein is CASSATRGDMNTEAFF. The chain employs TRBV7-9 and TRBJ1-1; a weak D match, TRBD1 (6 bases). Looked up from germline, CDR1 is SEHNR and CDR2 is FQNEAQ (reference sequence). V lost 5 bases, J lost 0 bases, and 16 bases lay in between. The CDR3 is made up of 16 amino acids.